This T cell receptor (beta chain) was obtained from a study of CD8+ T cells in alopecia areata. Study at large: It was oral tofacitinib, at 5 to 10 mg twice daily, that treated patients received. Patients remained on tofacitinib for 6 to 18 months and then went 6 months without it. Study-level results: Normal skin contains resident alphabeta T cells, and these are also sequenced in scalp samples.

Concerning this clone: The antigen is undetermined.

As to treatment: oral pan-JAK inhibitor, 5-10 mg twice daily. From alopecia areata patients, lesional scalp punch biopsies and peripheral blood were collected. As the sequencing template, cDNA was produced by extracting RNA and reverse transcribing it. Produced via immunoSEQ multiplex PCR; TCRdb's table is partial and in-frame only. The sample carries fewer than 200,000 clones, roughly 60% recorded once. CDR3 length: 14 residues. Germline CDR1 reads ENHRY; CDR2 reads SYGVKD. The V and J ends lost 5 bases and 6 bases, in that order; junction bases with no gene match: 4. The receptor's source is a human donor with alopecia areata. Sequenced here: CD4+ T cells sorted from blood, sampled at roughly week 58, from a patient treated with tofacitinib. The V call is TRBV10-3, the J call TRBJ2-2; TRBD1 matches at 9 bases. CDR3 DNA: TGTGCCATCAGTCCACAGGGGGCGGCCGGGGAGCTGTTTTTT. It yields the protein CAISPQGAAGELFF.